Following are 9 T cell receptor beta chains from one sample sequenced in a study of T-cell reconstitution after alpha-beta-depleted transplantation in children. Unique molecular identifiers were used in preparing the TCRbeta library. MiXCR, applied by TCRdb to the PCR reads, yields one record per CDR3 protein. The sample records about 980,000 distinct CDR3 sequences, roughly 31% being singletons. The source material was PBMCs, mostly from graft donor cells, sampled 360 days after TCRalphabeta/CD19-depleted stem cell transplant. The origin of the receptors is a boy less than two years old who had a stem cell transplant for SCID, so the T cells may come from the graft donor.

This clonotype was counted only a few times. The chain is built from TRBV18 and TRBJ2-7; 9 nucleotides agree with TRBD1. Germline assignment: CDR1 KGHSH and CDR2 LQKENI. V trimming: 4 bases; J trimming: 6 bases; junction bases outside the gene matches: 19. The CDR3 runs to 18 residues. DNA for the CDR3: TGTGCCAGCTCACGGGGCCCAATGGGGACAGGGAGTTTCGTCGAGCAGTACTTC. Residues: CASSRGPMGTGSFVEQYF.

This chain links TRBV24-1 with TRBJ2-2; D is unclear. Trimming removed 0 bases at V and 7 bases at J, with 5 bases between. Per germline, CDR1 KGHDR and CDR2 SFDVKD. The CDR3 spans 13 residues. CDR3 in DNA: TGTGCCACCAGTGATTTGTGGGTCGGGGAGCTGTTTTTT. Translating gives CATSDLWVGELFF.

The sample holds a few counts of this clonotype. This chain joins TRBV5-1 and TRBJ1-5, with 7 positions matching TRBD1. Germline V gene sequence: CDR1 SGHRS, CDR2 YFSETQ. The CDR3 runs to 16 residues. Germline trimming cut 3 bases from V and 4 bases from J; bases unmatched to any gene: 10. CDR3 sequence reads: CASSSLGTVDNQPQHF. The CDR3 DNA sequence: TGCGCCAGCAGCTCTCTCGGGACAGTCGATAATCAGCCCCAGCATTTT.

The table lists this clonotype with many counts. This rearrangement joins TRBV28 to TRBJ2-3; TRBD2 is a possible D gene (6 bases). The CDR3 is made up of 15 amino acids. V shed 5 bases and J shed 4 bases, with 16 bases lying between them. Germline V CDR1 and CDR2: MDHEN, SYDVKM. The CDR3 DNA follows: TGTGCCAGCAGTCGTCGGAGGGGAGGCGCAGATACGCAGTATTTT. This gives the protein CASSRRRGGADTQYF.

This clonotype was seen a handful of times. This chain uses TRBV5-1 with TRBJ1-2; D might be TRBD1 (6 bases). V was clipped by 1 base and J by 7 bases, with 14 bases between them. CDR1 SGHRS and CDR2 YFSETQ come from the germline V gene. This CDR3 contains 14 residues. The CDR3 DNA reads TGCGCCAGCAGCTTGAACAGGGCAACAAGTGGCTACACCTTC. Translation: CASSLNRATSGYTF.

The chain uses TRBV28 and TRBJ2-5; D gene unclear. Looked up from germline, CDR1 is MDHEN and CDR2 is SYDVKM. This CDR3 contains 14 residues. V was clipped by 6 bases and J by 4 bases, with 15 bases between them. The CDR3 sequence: CASSSPTWAETQYF. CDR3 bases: TGTGCCAGCAGCTCCCCGACCTGGGCAGAGACCCAGTACTTC.

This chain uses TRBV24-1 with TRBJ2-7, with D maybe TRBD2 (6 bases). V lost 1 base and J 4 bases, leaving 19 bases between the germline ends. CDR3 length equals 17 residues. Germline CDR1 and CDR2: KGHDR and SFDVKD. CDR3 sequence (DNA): TGTGCCACCAGTGATTTCGTGAGGGAGGACTGTGAATACGAGCAGTACTTC. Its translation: CATSDFVREDCEYEQYF.

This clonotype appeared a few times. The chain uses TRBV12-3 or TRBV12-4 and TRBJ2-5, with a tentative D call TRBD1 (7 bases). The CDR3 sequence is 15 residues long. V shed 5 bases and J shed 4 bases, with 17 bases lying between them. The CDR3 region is CASSPQGGGSETQYF. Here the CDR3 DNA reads TGTGCCAGCAGTCCCCAGGGGGGAGGTTCAGAGACCCAGTACTTC.

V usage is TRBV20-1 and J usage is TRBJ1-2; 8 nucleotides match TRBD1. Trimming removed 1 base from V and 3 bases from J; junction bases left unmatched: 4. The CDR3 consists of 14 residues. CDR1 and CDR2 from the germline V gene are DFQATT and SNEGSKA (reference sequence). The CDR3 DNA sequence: TGCAGTGCTAGAGGGTCGGACAGGGACTATGGCTACACCTTC. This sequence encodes CSARGSDRDYGYTF.